This T cell receptor beta chain came from a study of T cells in Graves' hyperthyroidism and ophthalmopathy. The source material, RNA transcripts, was used to amplify TCR beta CDR3 regions. When the TCR CDR3 underwent first-round RT-PCR, the HTBI primer set was used. TCRdb itself ran the multiplex PCR reads through MiXCR, one entry per CDR3 protein. Seen here are a few hundred thousand distinct CDR3 sequences, 19% observed once, and the top ten hold about 3.7%. On the basis of clinical symptoms, serum thyroxine and TRAb, thyroid ultrasound and orbital computed tomography, diagnoses were made. PBMCs were derived from around 10 ml fresh peripheral blood. With 0 bases removed from V and 4 bases from J, the gap between germline ends came to 12 bases. The germline V gene encodes CDR1 LNHNV and CDR2 YYDKDF (reference sequence). The CDR3 spans 15 residues.

The specimen was blood. The genes are TRBV15 and TRBJ1-2; D possibly corresponds to TRBD1 (5 bases). The sequence came from a woman aged 18-29 years with Graves' hyperthyroidism. This chain's CDR3 is CATSREKGLIYGYTF. As DNA, the CDR3 is TGTGCCACCAGCAGAGAAAAGGGGCTAATCTATGGCTACACCTTC.